This passage covers 11 T cell receptor beta chains from one sample sequenced in a study of T cell repertoires in cytomegalovirus infection. For these receptors, no antigen is known. TCRdb reanalysed the reads using MiXCR and keeps one entry per CDR3 protein. In the table there are 750,000 to 950,000 distinct CDR3 sequences, roughly 29% of which are singletons. Sequences were derived from cultured CD8+ T cells from PBMCs, sampled from culture after CMV antigen stimulation. All receptors derive from a human donor in good health (CMV status not recorded). Some clones in this sample may be carry-over from other donors' samples.

The chain couples TRBV14 to TRBJ1-2, with 8 positions matching TRBD1. Per germline, CDR1 SGHDN and CDR2 FVKESK. CDR3 length: 16 residues. Trimming removed 4 bases from V and 4 bases from J; junction bases left unmatched: 11. DNA for the CDR3: TGTGCCAGCAGCCCGACCGGTCGGACAGGGACCTATGGCTACACCTTC. This codes for CASSPTGRTGTYGYTF.

The gene calls are TRBV29-1 and TRBJ1-3; D unresolved. V lost 8 bases and J 0 bases, leaving 5 bases between the germline ends. The CDR3 spans 11 residues. Germline-derived CDR1 and CDR2 are SQVTM and ANQGSEA. The CDR3 DNA follows: TGCAGCACTAACTCTGGAAACACCATATATTTT. This encodes CSTNSGNTIYF.

This chain connects TRBV9 to TRBJ2-5; possible D gene TRBD1, 5 bases. Germline V gene sequence: CDR1 SGDLS, CDR2 YYNGEE. This CDR3 contains 15 residues. The V gene lost 0 bases and the J gene lost 2 bases, with 11 bases spanning the gap. DNA of the CDR3: TGTGCCAGCAGCGTAGACGCAGGGTATCAAGAGACCCAGTACTTC. Its translation is CASSVDAGYQETQYF.

The chain uses TRBV10-3 and TRBJ1-5; no reliable D call. Germline loops: CDR1 ENHRY, CDR2 SYGVKD. The CDR3 extends over 14 amino acids. Trimming stripped 0 bases from V and 8 bases from J, with 11 bases between. CDR3 in DNA: TGTGCCATCAGTGAGTCTCCGGGGATTGAGCCCCAGCATTTT. This encodes CAISESPGIEPQHF.

This sequence joins TRBV6-2 or TRBV6-3 and TRBJ2-7; the match to TRBD2 covers 11 bases. With 2 bases clipped from V and 3 bases from J, the junction kept 9 bases outside the gene matches. Germline CDR1 and CDR2: MNHEY and SVGEGT. This CDR3 region has 17 residues. The CDR3 coding sequence is TGTGCCAGCAGTTACACGTTACTAGCGGGGGTAAACTACGAGCAGTACGTC. It translates to CASSYTLLAGVNYEQYV.

This clonotype occurred a few times. This chain uses TRBV7-9 with TRBJ2-7; 10 bases agree with TRBD2. With V trimmed by 8 bases and J by 5 bases, 9 bases remained unmatched. CDR1 is SEHNR and CDR2 is FQNEAQ in the germline V gene (reference sequence). CDR3 length equals 14 residues. The CDR3, as DNA: TGTGCCAGCCGTCCAGCGGGGGGGCTTGACGAGCAGTACGTC. Encoded protein: CASRPAGGLDEQYV.

The chain uses TRBV24-1 and TRBJ2-1; 11 nucleotides agree with TRBD2. There are 19 residues in the CDR3. The ends lost 0 bases at V and 4 bases at J; junction bases unmatched: 10. Germline assignment: CDR1 KGHDR and CDR2 SFDVKD. The CDR3 protein is CATSDLRLVSGGAYNEQFF. DNA of the CDR3: TGTGCCACCAGTGATTTGCGGTTGGTTAGCGGGGGGGCTTACAATGAGCAGTTCTTC.

J is TRBJ1-2 and V is TRBV24-1; 7 bases align to TRBD1. Per germline, CDR1 KGHDR and CDR2 SFDVKD. This CDR3 region has 14 residues. V shed 3 bases, J shed 4 bases, and the junction held 4 bases outside the gene matches. CDR3 sequence reads: CATSDGGTAYGYTF. CDR3 DNA: TGTGCCACCAGTGATGGGGGGACAGCCTATGGCTACACCTTC.

This clonotype turned up a few times. This chain uses TRBV6-4 with TRBJ1-1; tentative D call: TRBD1 (5 bases). Germline V lookup: CDR1 MRHNA, CDR2 SNTAGT. Trimming took off 6 bases at V and 0 bases at J, with 11 bases between the two ends. This CDR3 spans 14 amino acids. The CDR3 loop reads CASRRDGLNTEAFF. The CDR3 DNA is TGTGCCAGCAGGAGGGACGGGTTGAACACTGAAGCTTTCTTT.

This clonotype was found a few times. The rearrangement uses TRBV27 and TRBJ2-1; 12 bases align to TRBD2. The CDR3 extends over 18 amino acids. Germline values: CDR1 MNHEY, CDR2 SMNVEV (reference sequence). The V segment lost 3 bases and the J segment 4 bases; nucleotides outside the gene matches: 10. The CDR3 spells CASSFPPSLAGGYNEQFF. In nucleotides, the CDR3 is TGTGCCAGCAGTTTCCCCCCGTCACTAGCGGGGGGATACAATGAGCAGTTCTTC.

This clonotype was observed a handful of times. The rearrangement links TRBV19 to TRBJ1-1; no firm D call. The CDR3 totals 15 residues. Germline V gene sequence: CDR1 LNHDA, CDR2 SQIVND (reference sequence). V dropped 3 bases and J dropped 5 bases, with 16 bases sitting between them. The CDR3 region has the DNA TGTGCCAGTAGTATCCCCGACGAGAGGAGAACTGAAGCTTTCTTT. It codes for CASSIPDERRTEAFF.